One sample yielded the 20 T cell receptor beta chains listed below, sequenced in a study of cytomegalovirus exposure and HLA in healthy donors. 60 Vbeta and 13 Jbeta primers were used in PCR. Clones were sequenced by immunoSEQ multiplex PCR, and TCRdb holds only the in-frame ones, with some missing. The table lists some 180,000 clones, 77% of them singletons. Material for sequencing was PBMCs. The receptors come from a woman in her sixties in good health and CMV-seropositive.

In this sample, this clone turned up a few times. This chain connects TRBV27 to TRBJ1-1, with 8 bases lining up with TRBD1. The CDR3 sequence is 16 residues long. Germline CDR1 and CDR2: MNHEY and SMNVEV (reference sequence). Trimming at V came to 4 bases and at J to 5 bases, leaving 12 bases not matched to a gene. CDR3 residues: CASSSTRQGRGTEAFF. The CDR3 DNA follows: TGTGCCAGCAGTTCCACCCGACAGGGGAGGGGGACTGAAGCTTTCTTT.

The CDR3 loop reads CASSSSVLRETQYF. The DNA of the CDR3 is TGTGCCAGCAGCTCGAGCGTCTTGAGAGAGACCCAGTACTTC. V is TRBV5-4 and J is TRBJ2-5, with unresolved D. Between the trimmed V and J ends, which lost 3 bases and 4 bases, there was a span of 13 bases. This CDR3 has 14 residues. Per germline, CDR1 SGHNT and CDR2 YYREEE (reference sequence). Using reference TRBV5-4 and TRBJ2-5 for the parts outside the CDR3, the full variable domain is ETGVTQSPTHLIKTRGQQVTLRCSSQSGHNTVSWYQQALGQGPQFIFQYYREEENGRGNFPPRFSGLQFPNYSSELNVNALELDDSALYLCASSSSVLRETQYFGPGTRLLVL.

The genes are TRBV28 and TRBJ1-1, with TRBD1 as a possible D gene (6 bases). CDR3 size: 14 residues. V was clipped by 1 base and J by 5 bases, with 11 bases between them. CDR1 and CDR2 from the germline V gene are MDHEN and SYDVKM. CDR3 sequence reads: CASSLSDRLTEAFF. As DNA, the CDR3 is TGTGCCAGCAGTTTATCGGACAGATTGACTGAAGCTTTCTTT.

J is TRBJ1-1 and V is TRBV5-5; 8 bases agree with TRBD1. Germline V gene lookup returns CDR1 SGHKS and CDR2 YYEKEE (reference sequence). V shed 4 bases and J 2 bases; nucleotides not matched to a gene: 10. This CDR3 spans 16 amino acids. CDR3 sequence: CASSPLGQELNTEAFF. CDR3 in DNA: TGTGCCAGCAGCCCCCTGGGACAGGAGTTAAACACTGAAGCTTTCTTT.

Only one count was recorded for this clone. The chain has TRBV19 and TRBJ2-7; a possible D gene is TRBD2 (6 bases). Germline lookup yields CDR1 LNHDA and CDR2 SQIVND (reference sequence). Trimming removed 1 base from V and 2 bases from J, with 12 bases in between. The CDR3 runs 15 residues. The CDR3, as DNA: TGTGCCAGTAGTATAGCCGGGAGAGGCGCCTACGAGCAGTACTTC. Protein product: CASSIAGRGAYEQYF. Full variable domain (remainder filled in from reference TRBV19 and TRBJ2-7): DGGITQSPKYLFRKEGQNVTLSCEQNLNHDAMYWYRQDPGQGLRLIYYSQIVNDFQKGDIAEGYSVSREKKESFPLTVTSAQKNPTAFYLCASSIAGRGAYEQYFGPGTRLTVT.

The rearrangement joins TRBV30 to TRBJ1-2, with D maybe TRBD1 (5 bases). V lost 2 bases to trimming and J lost 7 bases, with 17 bases between them. The germline V gene has CDR1 GTSNPN and CDR2 SVGIG (reference sequence). The CDR3 spans 14 residues. The CDR3 bases are TGTGCCTGGAGTTGGTCCGGCCAGGGAGGTGGCTACACCTTC. It yields the protein CAWSWSGQGGGYTF.

V usage is TRBV27 and J usage is TRBJ2-7; 7 bases agree with TRBD1. Trimming cost V 5 bases and J 0 bases; bases outside gene matches: 7. Germline CDR1 and CDR2: MNHEY and SMNVEV (reference sequence). The CDR3 length is 15 residues. The CDR3 sequence: CASSAPDRSSYEQYF. For the CDR3, the DNA is TGTGCCAGCAGTGCCCCGGACAGGAGCTCCTACGAGCAGTACTTC.

The chain links TRBV30 to TRBJ2-7; 10 nucleotides line up with TRBD2. V shed 7 bases and J 6 bases; nucleotides not matched to a gene: 9. CDR3 length equals 13 residues. Germline V lookup: CDR1 GTSNPN, CDR2 SVGIG (reference sequence). The CDR3, as DNA: TGTGCCTCCTATAATAGCGGGAGGCGCGAGCAGTACTTC. Its translation is CASYNSGRREQYF.

V and J are TRBV5-6 and TRBJ2-1, with a possible D match to TRBD2 (7 bases). The germline V and J ends were trimmed by 0 bases and 4 bases, with 17 bases remaining between them. The CDR3 extends over 17 amino acids. Germline CDR1 reads SGHDT; CDR2 reads YYEEEE. The CDR3 spells CASSLDLGGQRYNEQFF. The CDR3, as DNA: TGTGCCAGCAGCTTGGACCTCGGGGGGCAGAGATACAATGAGCAGTTCTTC. The variable domain in full, completed from reference TRBV5-6 and TRBJ2-1, reads DAGVTQSPTHLIKTRGQQVTLRCSPKSGHDTVSWYQQALGQGPQFIFQYYEEEERQRGNFPDRFSGHQFPNYSSELNVNALLLGDSALYLCASSLDLGGQRYNEQFFGPGTRLTVL.

This clone was picked up one time. The chain employs TRBV11-1 and TRBJ2-6; the match to TRBD2 covers 7 bases. The CDR3 sequence is 16 residues long. V lost 6 bases, J lost 4 bases, and 9 bases stayed unmatched. Germline V lookup: CDR1 SGHAT, CDR2 FQDESV (reference sequence). CDR3 coding DNA: TGTGCCAGCAGTTTGGGGTCGGGGGGAGGGGCCAACGTCCTGACTTTC. Amino acid sequence: CASSLGSGGGANVLTF.

The CDR3 nucleotides are TGTGCCAGCAGTTTAGTAAGCAACTATGGCTACACCTTC. Translated: CASSLVSNYGYTF. The rearrangement links TRBV28 to TRBJ1-2; D not certain. Trimming removed 2 bases at V and 2 bases at J, with 6 bases between. The CDR3 sequence is 13 residues long. Germline assignment: CDR1 MDHEN and CDR2 SYDVKM.

This chain uses TRBV11-2 with TRBJ1-3; D may be TRBD1 (5 bases). CDR1 is SGHAT and CDR2 is FQNNGV in the germline V gene. This CDR3 contains 16 residues. V was shortened by 0 bases and J by 0 bases, with 9 bases between the two germline ends. The CDR3 nucleotides are TGTGCCAGCAGCTTAGAGGCAGGGCACTCTGGAAACACCATATATTTT. As protein: CASSLEAGHSGNTIYF.

The table lists this clone with a count of one. This chain links TRBV5-1 with TRBJ2-3, with 11 bases that match TRBD2. V was clipped by 4 bases and J by 4 bases; unmatched bases: 5. This CDR3 comprises 15 residues. Germline V gene data show CDR1 as SGHRS and CDR2 as YFSETQ. The CDR3 sequence: CASSPGLAAPDTQYF. The CDR3 DNA is TGCGCCAGCAGCCCGGGACTAGCGGCCCCAGATACGCAGTATTTT.

This clone occurred a few times. This likely stems from a read error, as it lies one base from a far larger clone. The same CDR3 also results from other DNA sequences found in this sample. The chain combines TRBV7-9 with TRBJ2-2, with TRBD1 identical over 9 bases. There are 15 residues in the CDR3. Germline V CDR1 and CDR2: SEHNR, FQNEAQ (reference sequence). The ends lost 3 bases at V and 7 bases at J; junction bases unmatched: 6. Here the CDR3 DNA reads TGTGCCAGCAGCTTGGGGACAGGGCAAGTCGGGGAGCTGTTTTTT. It encodes CASSLGTGQVGELFF.

This sequence joins TRBV9 and TRBJ2-3; 8 bases are a match to TRBD2. V shed 4 bases, J shed 2 bases, and the junction held 12 bases outside the gene matches. The germline V gene has CDR1 SGDLS and CDR2 YYNGEE. This CDR3 region has 17 residues. This chain's CDR3 is CASSPQLAGGSTDTQYF. CDR3 nucleotide sequence: TGTGCCAGCAGCCCCCAACTCGCGGGGGGATCCACAGATACGCAGTATTTT. Based on the CDR3 plus reference TRBV9 and TRBJ2-3, the full variable domain is DSGVTQTPKHLITATGQRVTLRCSPRSGDLSVYWYQQSLDQGLQFLIQYYNGEERAKGNILERFSAQQFPDLHSELNLSSLELGDSALYFCASSPQLAGGSTDTQYFGPGTRLTVL.

This clone was seen only a few times. The CDR3 here is CASSPRGEWQYF. Written as DNA, the CDR3 is TGTGCCAGCAGCCCCAGGGGGGAATGGCAGTACTTC. The chain employs TRBV7-8 and TRBJ2-7; D is perhaps TRBD1 (7 bases). Trimming removed 5 bases from V and 9 bases from J, with 14 bases in between. The germline V gene encodes CDR1 SGHVS and CDR2 FQNEAQ. The CDR3 extends over 12 amino acids.

This clone was seen a handful of times. The V and J genes are TRBV5-1 and TRBJ1-1; D possibly corresponds to TRBD1 (5 bases). The V end lost 4 bases, the J end lost 0 bases, and 7 bases lay between the germline ends. The CDR3 has 13 residues. Germline lookup yields CDR1 SGHRS and CDR2 YFSETQ. The chain's CDR3 is CASSIGVNTEAFF. The CDR3 bases are TGCGCCAGCAGCATAGGGGTGAACACTGAAGCTTTCTTT.

V and J are TRBV7-9 and TRBJ1-1, with D possibly TRBD1 on 6 matching bases. This CDR3 spans 16 amino acids. Deletions cut 2 bases from V and 6 bases from J, with 19 bases between. Germline assignment: CDR1 SEHNR and CDR2 FQNEAQ (reference sequence). The CDR3 loop reads CASSLPLPGAGAEAFF. CDR3 DNA: TGTGCCAGCAGCTTACCCCTCCCAGGGGCGGGCGCTGAAGCTTTCTTT. Based on the CDR3 plus reference TRBV7-9 and TRBJ1-1, the full variable domain is DTGVSQNPRHKITKRGQNVTFRCDPISEHNRLYWYRQTLGQGPEFLTYFQNEAQLEKSRLLSDRFSAERPKGSFSTLEIQRTEQGDSAMYLCASSLPLPGAGAEAFFGQGTRLTVV.

The chain combines TRBV11-3 with TRBJ2-2; possible D gene TRBD2, 6 bases. This CDR3 is 15 amino acids long. CDR1 and CDR2 from the germline V gene are SGHNT and YENEEA. Trimming stripped 5 bases from V and 6 bases from J, with 16 bases between. This CDR3 reads CASSPRGGSPGELFF. CDR3 sequence (DNA): TGTGCCAGCAGCCCCAGAGGAGGGTCACCCGGGGAGCTGTTTTTT.

This clone was seen only once. The chain links TRBV28 to TRBJ1-1; 7 positions match TRBD1. The CDR3 spans 15 residues. The V and J ends lost 0 bases and 1 base, in that order; junction bases with no gene match: 2. Germline V gene sequence: CDR1 MDHEN, CDR2 SYDVKM. The CDR3, as DNA: TGTGCCAGCAGTTTATGGGAGGGGGCGAACACTGAAGCTTTCTTT. Translation gives CASSLWEGANTEAFF.